Listed below are T cell receptor beta chains from one sample, sequenced in a study of technical replicates of blood from a few donors. Assay: immunoSEQ multiplex PCR; the TCRdb copy retains only in-frame clones and omits some. The sample carries under 95,000 clones, 85% to 95% recorded once. The sequencing input was T cells isolated from PBMCs. The receptor set was obtained from a human donor in good health. The CDR3 runs from the conserved cysteine through the conserved F or W. A D gene is named only where the DNA matches it firmly. Clone size is stated in some rows and not others, as once, few, many or a class when expanded.

j_call d_call clone_size v_call cdr3_nt cdr3_aa
TRBJ2-7 . . TRBV27 TGTGCCAGCAGTTTATCACAGGACAGCTACGAGCAGTACTTC CASSLSQDSYEQYF
TRBJ2-7 TRBD2 . TRBV4-2 TGTGCCAGCAGCCAAGCCCAACTAGCGGGGGTCTCCTACGAGCAGTACTTC CASSQAQLAGVSYEQYF
TRBJ2-3 TRBD2 . TRBV15 TGTGCCACCAGCAGAGGGATAACTAGCGGGAGGGCCTCCGATACGCAGTATTTT CATSRGITSGRASDTQYF
TRBJ2-7 TRBD2 once TRBV28 TGTGCCAGCAGTTTGACTAGCGGGTACTACGAGCAGTACTTC CASSLTSGYYEQYF
TRBJ1-1 . . TRBV7-2 TGTGCCAGCAGCCCCCTTCGGGAGGACACTGAAGCTTTCTTT CASSPLREDTEAFF
TRBJ2-1 TRBD2 once TRBV2 TGTGCCAGCAGTCTCTCGGGACTAGGGGGTAATGAGCAGTTCTTC CASSLSGLGGNEQFF
TRBJ2-7 . . TRBV15 TGTGCCACCAGCAGGGACACTCTCTACGAGCAGTACTTC CATSRDTLYEQYF
TRBJ1-4 TRBD1 . TRBV6-5 TGTGCCAGCAGTTACCGGGCAGGGGGCAGAGAAAAACTGTTTTTT CASSYRAGGREKLFF
TRBJ2-7 . . TRBV21-1 TGTGCCACACCTGACAGGGCCCCTCCCGGGTACGAGCAGTACTTC CATPDRAPPGYEQYF
TRBJ1-2 . . TRBV5-1 TGCGCCAGCAGCTTGGAAATAGCCTATGGCTACACCTTC CASSLEIAYGYTF
TRBJ1-6 . . TRBV30 TGTGCCTGGAGTGTCTTTGGAGGCCTGAATTCACCCCTCCACTTT CAWSVFGGLNSPLHF
TRBJ2-7 . . TRBV7-8 TGTGCCAGCAGCTTAGCTTTCAGGGACGAGCAGTACTTC CASSLAFRDEQYF
TRBJ2-3 . . TRBV7-9 TGTGCCAGCAGCTTAGCGGAGCGGACAGTATCTAGCACAGATACGCAGTATTTT CASSLAERTVSSTDTQYF
TRBJ1-1 . few TRBV11-2 TGTGCCAGCAGCTTTCTTCTCCTCTCTATGAACACTGAAGCTTTCTTT CASSFLLLSMNTEAFF
TRBJ2-1 TRBD2 . TRBV28 TGTGCCAGTCTCCTAAGCGGGAGCATCTCCAATGAGCAGTTCTTC CASLLSGSISNEQFF
TRBJ2-2 . . TRBV10-2 TGCGCCAGCAGTTTAGCGGCCGGGGACACCGGGGAGCTGTTTTTT CASSLAAGDTGELFF
TRBJ2-1 TRBD2 . TRBV18 TGTGCCAGCTCCTCCGGGACTAGCGGGAGAAATGAGCAGTTCTTC CASSSGTSGRNEQFF
TRBJ1-3 . . TRBV6-5 TGTGCCAGCAGTTACTCTCGTAGCGTCTCTGGAAACACCATATATTTT CASSYSRSVSGNTIYF
TRBJ1-5 TRBD1 . TRBV5-1 TGCGCCAGCAGCTTGGGGACAGGGGGTCGCAATCAGCCCCAGCATTTT CASSLGTGGRNQPQHF
TRBJ2-7 TRBD1 . TRBV7-9 TGTGCCAGCAGCTTAGGGATGGGGACAGGAGGTTACGAGCAGTACTTC CASSLGMGTGGYEQYF
TRBJ2-7 . . TRBV5-6 TGTGCCAGCAGCCCAAGGAGGCGGCAGACCTACGAGCAGTACTTC CASSPRRRQTYEQYF
TRBJ2-7 TRBD1 . TRBV4-1 TGCGCCAGCAGCCAAGGTCAGGGGGACTACGAGCAGTACTTC CASSQGQGDYEQYF
TRBJ2-7 TRBD2 . TRBV27 TGTGCCAGCAGTTCAGCGGGAGTGGGTTCCTACGAGCAGTACTTC CASSSAGVGSYEQYF
TRBJ2-3 TRBD1 . TRBV6-5 TGTGCCAGCAGAAGGGGGCTTAGCACAGATACGCAGTATTTT CASRRGLSTDTQYF
TRBJ2-4 TRBD1 . TRBV5-4 TGTGCCAGCAGACGGACCGGGACAGGGGATGGCATTCAGTACTTC CASRRTGTGDGIQYF
TRBJ1-2 TRBD1 . TRBV7-8 TGTGCCAGCAGCTTAGCCCGGGGACAGGGTTACAATGGCTACACCTTC CASSLARGQGYNGYTF
TRBJ2-7 TRBD1 . TRBV29-1 TGCAGCGCAAGCCGGGACAGGGCAATGGGAGAGCAGTACTTC CSASRDRAMGEQYF
TRBJ1-5 . . TRBV6-5 TGTGCCAGCAGTCTTAATAGCAATCAGCCCCAGCATTTT CASSLNSNQPQHF
TRBJ2-3 . . TRBV7-7 TGTGCTAGCAGTCCCGGGCGGGGGCGGACAGATACGCAGTATTTT CASSPGRGRTDTQYF
TRBJ1-6 TRBD1 once TRBV5-1 TGCGCCAGCAGCTTGGCCTCTGGGACAGCCGATAATTCACCCCTCCACTTT CASSLASGTADNSPLHF
TRBJ1-5 TRBD1 . TRBV9 TGTGCCAGCAGCGCGGGACAGGTCAATCAGCCCCAGCATTTT CASSAGQVNQPQHF
TRBJ1-1 TRBD1 . TRBV29-1 TGCAGCACATTGGACAGGGCGAACACTGAAGCTTTCTTT CSTLDRANTEAFF
TRBJ1-1 . . TRBV4-1 TGCGCCAGCAGCCAACCACCTAGAGTAACGAGGCCGGAAGCTTTCTTT CASSQPPRVTRPEAFF
TRBJ1-6 . . TRBV7-9 TGTGCCAGCAGCAACCGGGACATCTATTCACCCCTCCACTTT CASSNRDIYSPLHF
TRBJ1-1 . . TRBV7-9 TGTGCCAGCAGCCCAACAGTGAACACTGAAGCTTTCTTT CASSPTVNTEAFF
TRBJ2-7 TRBD2 . TRBV4-1 TGCGCCAGCAGCCAGTTAGACCGGGCTAGCGGACACTCCTACGAGCAGTACTTT CASSQLDRASGHSYEQYF
TRBJ2-1 . . TRBV6-4 TGTGCCAGCAGTGACTCAAACGCGGGAGAGCAGTTCTTC CASSDSNAGEQFF
TRBJ1-3 . . TRBV10-3 TGTGCCATCAGTGAACCGCTCCGGGGGACTGGAAACACCATATATTTT CAISEPLRGTGNTIYF
TRBJ1-5 . . TRBV7-9 TGTGCCAGCAGCTCAGGACTTAGCAATCAGCCCCAGCATTTT CASSSGLSNQPQHF
TRBJ1-1 . . TRBV7-2 TGTGCCAGCAGCCGGGGAACCTACGGGTCACGCCAAGAAGCTTTCTTT CASSRGTYGSRQEAFF
TRBJ1-5 . . TRBV7-2 TGTGCCAGCAGCTTAAAGGGGTCATTGCAGCCCCAGCATTTT CASSLKGSLQPQHF
TRBJ1-5 . few TRBV19 TGTGCCAGTAGTTGGAGGGGCTCTCAGCCCCAGCATTTT CASSWRGSQPQHF
TRBJ1-3 TRBD1 . TRBV7-6 TGTGCCAGCAGCTTAGGGACAGGGTTATCTGGAAACACCATATATTTT CASSLGTGLSGNTIYF
TRBJ2-1 TRBD2 . TRBV6-5 TGTGCCAGCAGTTTCGGGGGGAATGAGCAGTTCTTC CASSFGGNEQFF
TRBJ2-5 TRBD1 once TRBV27 TGTGCCAGCAGTACGACAGGGTTAGAGACCCAGTACTTC CASSTTGLETQYF
TRBJ2-1 . . TRBV7-2 TGTGCCAGCAGCTTAGGTGGGCCCAAGTACAATGAGCAGTTCTTC CASSLGGPKYNEQFF
TRBJ2-5 TRBD1 . TRBV18 TGTGCCAGCTCGGGCAGGGGGCAGAGACAAGAGACCCAGTACTTC CASSGRGQRQETQYF